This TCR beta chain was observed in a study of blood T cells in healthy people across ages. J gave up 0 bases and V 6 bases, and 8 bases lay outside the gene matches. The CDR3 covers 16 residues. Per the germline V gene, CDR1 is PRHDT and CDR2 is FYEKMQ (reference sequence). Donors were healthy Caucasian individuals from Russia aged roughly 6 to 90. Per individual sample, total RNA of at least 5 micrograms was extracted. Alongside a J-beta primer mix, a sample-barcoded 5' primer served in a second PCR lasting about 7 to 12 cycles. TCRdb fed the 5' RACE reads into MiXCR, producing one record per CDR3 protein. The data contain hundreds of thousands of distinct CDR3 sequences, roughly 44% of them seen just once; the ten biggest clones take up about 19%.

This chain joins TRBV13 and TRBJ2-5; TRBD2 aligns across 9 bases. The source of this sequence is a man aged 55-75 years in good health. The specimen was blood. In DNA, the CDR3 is TGTGCCAGCAGTAATATTAGCGGGGGCAACCAAGAGACCCAGTACTTC. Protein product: CASSNISGGNQETQYF.